Listed here is a single TCR beta chain. Which antigen it targets is not known. No base qualities exist here, and no much larger clone lies one base off it. Library creation used the immunoSEQ multiplex PCR assay. TCRdb took over this immuneACCESS table, retaining in-frame rearrangements with V and J assigned. Such tables are incomplete; in checked studies, under half of the missing clones stem from an unresolved V gene, and the remainder is unexplained. This sample holds about 7,700 clones; 80% were observed only once. The ten top clones hold over 15% of the sample. The sample originates from a study of preoperative IRX-2 immunotherapy in early breast cancer (dated by TCRdb to between 2019 and 2020). According to the study, the label for this sample's treatment or condition signals: preoperative locoregional IRX-2 cytokine immunotherapy. The samples were obtained from a phase Ib study that tested preoperative, locoregional IRX-2 cytokine immunotherapy designed to prime immune responses. The donors were early-stage breast cancer patients who were given IRX-2 prior to surgery.

This sequence originates from a human donor with breast cancer. The specimen was tumor tissue, collected after IRX-2 immunotherapy.

The DNA sequence is as follows: TGCAGCGTTGCCGGGTCGGGGAGGGAGACCCAGTACTTC. Translated, it gives CSVAGSGRETQYF. The rearrangement combines TRBV29-1 with TRBJ2-5; 6 matching bases give a weak D call of TRBD2. Deletion took 4 bases off V and 5 bases off J, with a span of 14 bases between the germline ends. The CDR3 covers 13 residues, taking in both the cysteine and the phenylalanine. Only the CDR3 part of the read is kept: 39 bases, read in frame from the first base. According to the germline V gene, CDR1 reads SQVTM and CDR2 reads ANQGSEA. Supplemented by the reference TRBV29-1 and TRBJ2-5 proteins around the CDR3, the complete variable domain is SAVISQKPSRDICQRGTSLTIQCQVDSQVTMMFWYRQQPGQSLTLIATANQGSEATYESGFVIDKFPISRPNLTFSTLTVSNMSPEDSSIYLCSVAGSGRETQYFGPGTRLLVL.